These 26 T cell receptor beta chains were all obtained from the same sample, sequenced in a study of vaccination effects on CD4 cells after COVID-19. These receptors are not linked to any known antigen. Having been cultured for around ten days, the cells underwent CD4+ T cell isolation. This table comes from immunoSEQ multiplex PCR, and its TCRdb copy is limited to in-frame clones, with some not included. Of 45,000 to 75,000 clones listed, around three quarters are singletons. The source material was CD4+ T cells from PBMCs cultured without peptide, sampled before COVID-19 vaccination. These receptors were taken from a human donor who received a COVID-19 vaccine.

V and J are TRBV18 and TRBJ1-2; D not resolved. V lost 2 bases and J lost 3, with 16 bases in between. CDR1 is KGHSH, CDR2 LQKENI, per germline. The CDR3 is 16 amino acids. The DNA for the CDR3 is TGTGCCAGCTCACCAACAAGCACAGCCTTCTACTATGGCTACACCTTC. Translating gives CASSPTSTAFYYGYTF.

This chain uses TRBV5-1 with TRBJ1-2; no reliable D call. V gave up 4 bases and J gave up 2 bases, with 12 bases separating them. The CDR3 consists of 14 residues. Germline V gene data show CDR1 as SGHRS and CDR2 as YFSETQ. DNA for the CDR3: TGCGCCAGCAGCGAGCTAGACGGGAACTATGGCTACACCTTC. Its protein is CASSELDGNYGYTF.

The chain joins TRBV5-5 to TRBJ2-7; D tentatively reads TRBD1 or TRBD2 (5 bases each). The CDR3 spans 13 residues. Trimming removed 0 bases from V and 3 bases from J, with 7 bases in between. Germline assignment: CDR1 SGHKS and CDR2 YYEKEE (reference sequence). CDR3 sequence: CASSLVGVYEQYV. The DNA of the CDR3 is TGTGCCAGCAGCTTGGTGGGGGTCTACGAGCAGTACGTC.

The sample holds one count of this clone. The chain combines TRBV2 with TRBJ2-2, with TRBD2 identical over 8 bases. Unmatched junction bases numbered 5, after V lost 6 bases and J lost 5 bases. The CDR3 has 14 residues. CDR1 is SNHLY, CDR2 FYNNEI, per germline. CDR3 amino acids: CASRAGTSTGELFF. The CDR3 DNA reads TGTGCCAGCAGGGCCGGGACTAGTACCGGGGAGCTGTTTTTT. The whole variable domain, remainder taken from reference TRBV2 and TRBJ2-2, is EPEVTQTPSHQVTQMGQEVILRCVPISNHLYFYWYRQILGQKVEFLVSFYNNEISEKSEIFDDQFSVERPDGSNFTLKIRSTKLEDSAMYFCASRAGTSTGELFFGEGSRLTVL.

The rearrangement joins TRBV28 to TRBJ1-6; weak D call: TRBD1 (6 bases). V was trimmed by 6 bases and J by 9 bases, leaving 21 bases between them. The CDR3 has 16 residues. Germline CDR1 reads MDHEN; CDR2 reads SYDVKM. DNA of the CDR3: TGTGCCAGCAGCCCACCTGCTCCTGACAGGACTTCACCCCTCCACTTT. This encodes CASSPPAPDRTSPLHF.

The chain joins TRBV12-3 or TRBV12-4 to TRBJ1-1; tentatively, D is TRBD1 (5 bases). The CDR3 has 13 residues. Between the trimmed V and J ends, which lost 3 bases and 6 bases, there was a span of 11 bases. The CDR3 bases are TGTGCCAGCAGTTTTTTTCAGGGTGCTGAAGCTTTCTTT. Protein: CASSFFQGAEAFF.

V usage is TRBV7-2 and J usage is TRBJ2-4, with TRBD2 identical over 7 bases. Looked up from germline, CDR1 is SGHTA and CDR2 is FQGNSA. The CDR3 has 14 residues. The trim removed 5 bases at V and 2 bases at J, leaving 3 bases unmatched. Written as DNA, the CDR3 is TGTGCCAGCAGCCCGGGGGGTTCCAAAAACATTCAGTACTTC. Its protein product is CASSPGGSKNIQYF.

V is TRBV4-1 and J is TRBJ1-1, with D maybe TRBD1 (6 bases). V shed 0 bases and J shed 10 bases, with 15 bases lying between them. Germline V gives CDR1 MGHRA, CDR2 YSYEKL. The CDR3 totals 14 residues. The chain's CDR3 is CASSQDVEGVRAFF. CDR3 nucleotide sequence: TGCGCCAGCAGCCAAGATGTAGAGGGGGTTCGAGCTTTCTTT.

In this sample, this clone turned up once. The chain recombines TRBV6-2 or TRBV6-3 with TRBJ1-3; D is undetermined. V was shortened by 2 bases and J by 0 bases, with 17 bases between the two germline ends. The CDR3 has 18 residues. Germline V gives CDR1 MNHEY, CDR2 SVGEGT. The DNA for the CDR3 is TGTGCCAGCAGTTACCCGAGTTTGTCCGCCCGCTCTGGAAACACCATATATTTT. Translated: CASSYPSLSARSGNTIYF.

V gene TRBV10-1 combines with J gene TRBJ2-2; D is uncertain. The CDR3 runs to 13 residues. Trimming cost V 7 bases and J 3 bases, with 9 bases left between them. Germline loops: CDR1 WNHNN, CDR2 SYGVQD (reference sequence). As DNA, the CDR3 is TGCGCCAGCAAAGGGCCGTACACCGGGGAGCTGTTTTTT. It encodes CASKGPYTGELFF.

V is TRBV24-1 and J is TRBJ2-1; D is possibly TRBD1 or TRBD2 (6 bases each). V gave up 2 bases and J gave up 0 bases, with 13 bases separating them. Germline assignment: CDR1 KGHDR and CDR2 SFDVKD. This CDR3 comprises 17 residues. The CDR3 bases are TGTGCCACCAGTGATTCGGGGGCAGGGAGCTCCTACAATGAGCAGTTCTTC. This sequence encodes CATSDSGAGSSYNEQFF.

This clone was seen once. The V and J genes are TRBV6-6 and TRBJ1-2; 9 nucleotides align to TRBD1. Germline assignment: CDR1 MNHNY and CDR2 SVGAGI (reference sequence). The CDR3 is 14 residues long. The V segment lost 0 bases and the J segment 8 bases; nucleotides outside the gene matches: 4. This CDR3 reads CASSYSGTGTGYTF. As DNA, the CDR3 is TGTGCCAGCAGTTACTCCGGGACAGGGACAGGCTACACCTTC.

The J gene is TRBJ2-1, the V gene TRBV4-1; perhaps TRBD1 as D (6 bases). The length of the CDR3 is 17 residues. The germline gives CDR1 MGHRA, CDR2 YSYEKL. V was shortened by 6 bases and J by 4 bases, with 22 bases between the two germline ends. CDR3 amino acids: CASRQRGETGAYNEQFF. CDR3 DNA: TGCGCCAGCAGACAACGAGGGGAGACAGGAGCATACAATGAGCAGTTCTTC.

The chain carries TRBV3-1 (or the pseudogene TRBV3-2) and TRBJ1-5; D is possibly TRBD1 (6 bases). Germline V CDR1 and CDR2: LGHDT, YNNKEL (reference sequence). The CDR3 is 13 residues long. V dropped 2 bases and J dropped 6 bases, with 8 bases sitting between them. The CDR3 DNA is TGTGCCAGCAGCCAAACAGGGAGTCAGCCCCAGCATTTT. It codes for CASSQTGSQPQHF.

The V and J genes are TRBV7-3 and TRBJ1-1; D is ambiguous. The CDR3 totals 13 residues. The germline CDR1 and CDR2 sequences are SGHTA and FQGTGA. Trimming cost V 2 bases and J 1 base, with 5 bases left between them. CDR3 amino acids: CASSLRTNTEAFF. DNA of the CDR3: TGTGCCAGCAGCTTACGGACGAACACTGAAGCTTTCTTT.

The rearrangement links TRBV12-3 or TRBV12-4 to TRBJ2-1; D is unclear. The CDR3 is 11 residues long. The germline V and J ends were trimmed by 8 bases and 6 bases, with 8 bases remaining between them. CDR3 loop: CASLEVNEQFF. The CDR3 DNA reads TGTGCCAGCCTAGAAGTCAATGAGCAGTTCTTC.

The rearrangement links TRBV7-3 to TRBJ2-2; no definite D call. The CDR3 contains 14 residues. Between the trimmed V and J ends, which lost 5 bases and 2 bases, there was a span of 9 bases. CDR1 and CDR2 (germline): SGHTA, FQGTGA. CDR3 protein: CASSLGVNTGELFF. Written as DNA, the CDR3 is TGTGCCAGCAGCCTAGGCGTTAACACCGGGGAGCTGTTTTTT.

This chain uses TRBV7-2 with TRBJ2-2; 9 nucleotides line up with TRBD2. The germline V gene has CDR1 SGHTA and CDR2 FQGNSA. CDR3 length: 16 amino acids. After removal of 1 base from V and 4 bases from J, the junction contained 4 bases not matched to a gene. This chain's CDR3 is CASSLGLSGGTGELFF. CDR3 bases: TGTGCCAGCAGCTTAGGTCTTAGCGGGGGCACCGGGGAGCTGTTTTTT.

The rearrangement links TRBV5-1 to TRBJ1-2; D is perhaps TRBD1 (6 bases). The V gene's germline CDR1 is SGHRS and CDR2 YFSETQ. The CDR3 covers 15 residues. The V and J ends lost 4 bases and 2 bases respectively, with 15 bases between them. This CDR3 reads CASSPRGGANYGYTF. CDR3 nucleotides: TGCGCCAGCAGCCCGAGGGGGGGCGCGAACTATGGCTACACCTTC.

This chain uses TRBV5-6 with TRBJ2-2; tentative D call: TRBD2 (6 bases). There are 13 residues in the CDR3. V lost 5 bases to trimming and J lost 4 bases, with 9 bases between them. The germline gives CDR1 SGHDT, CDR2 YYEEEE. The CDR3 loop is CASSGEATGELFF. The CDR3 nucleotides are TGTGCCAGCAGTGGGGAGGCCACCGGGGAGCTGTTTTTT.

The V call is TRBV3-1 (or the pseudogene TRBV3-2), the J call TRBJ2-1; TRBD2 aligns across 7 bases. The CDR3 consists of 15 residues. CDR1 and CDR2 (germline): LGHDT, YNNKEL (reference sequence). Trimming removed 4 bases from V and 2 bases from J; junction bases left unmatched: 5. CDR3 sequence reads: CASSRAAGAYNEQFF. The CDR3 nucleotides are TGTGCCAGCAGCCGGGCCGCGGGGGCCTACAATGAGCAGTTCTTC.

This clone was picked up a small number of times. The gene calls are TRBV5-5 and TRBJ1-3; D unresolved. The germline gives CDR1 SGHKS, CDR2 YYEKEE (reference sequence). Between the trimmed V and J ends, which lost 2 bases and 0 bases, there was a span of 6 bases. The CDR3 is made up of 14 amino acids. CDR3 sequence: CASSLEYSGNTIYF. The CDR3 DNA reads TGTGCCAGCAGCTTAGAATACTCTGGAAACACCATATATTTT.

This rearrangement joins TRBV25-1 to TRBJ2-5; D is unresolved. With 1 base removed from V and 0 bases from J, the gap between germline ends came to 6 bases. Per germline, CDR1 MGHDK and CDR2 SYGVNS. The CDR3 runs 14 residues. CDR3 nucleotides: TGTGCCAGCAGTGAATCCGGGTACCAAGAGACCCAGTACTTC. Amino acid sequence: CASSESGYQETQYF.

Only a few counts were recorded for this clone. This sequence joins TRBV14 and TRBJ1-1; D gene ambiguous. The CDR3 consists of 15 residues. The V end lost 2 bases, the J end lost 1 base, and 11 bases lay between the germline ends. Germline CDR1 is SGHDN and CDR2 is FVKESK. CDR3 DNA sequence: TGTGCCAGCAGCCAATTGCGGCAGCCGAACACTGAAGCTTTCTTT. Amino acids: CASSQLRQPNTEAFF. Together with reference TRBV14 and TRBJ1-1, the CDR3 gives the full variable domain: EAGVTQFPSHSVIEKGQTVTLRCDPISGHDNLYWYRRVMGKEIKFLLHFVKESKQDESGMPNNRFLAERTGGTYSTLKVQPAELEDSGVYFCASSQLRQPNTEAFFGQGTRLTVV.

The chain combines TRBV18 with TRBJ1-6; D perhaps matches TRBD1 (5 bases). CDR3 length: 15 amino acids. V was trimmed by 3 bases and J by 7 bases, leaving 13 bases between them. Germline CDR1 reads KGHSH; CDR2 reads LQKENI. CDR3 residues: CASSPTGTKNSPLHF. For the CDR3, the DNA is TGTGCCAGCTCACCGACTGGGACGAAGAATTCACCCCTCCACTTT.

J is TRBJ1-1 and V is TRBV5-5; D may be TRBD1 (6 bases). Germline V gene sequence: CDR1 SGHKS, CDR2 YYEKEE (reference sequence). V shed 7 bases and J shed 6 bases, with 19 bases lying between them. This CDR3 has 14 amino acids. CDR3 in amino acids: CASWDLQGSAEAFF. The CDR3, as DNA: TGTGCCAGCTGGGATTTACAGGGTAGCGCTGAAGCTTTCTTT.